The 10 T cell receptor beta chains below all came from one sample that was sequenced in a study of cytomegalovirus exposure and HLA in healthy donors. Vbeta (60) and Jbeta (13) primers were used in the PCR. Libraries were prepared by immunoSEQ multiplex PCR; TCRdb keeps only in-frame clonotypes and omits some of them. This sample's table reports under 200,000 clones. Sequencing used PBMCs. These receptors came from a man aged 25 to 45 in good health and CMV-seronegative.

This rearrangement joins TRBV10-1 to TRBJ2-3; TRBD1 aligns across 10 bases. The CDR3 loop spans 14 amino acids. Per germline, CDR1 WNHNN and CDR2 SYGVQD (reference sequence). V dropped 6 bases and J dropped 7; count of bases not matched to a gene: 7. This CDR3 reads CASSRDRGINTQYF. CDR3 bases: TGCGCCAGCAGCCGGGACAGGGGAATAAATACGCAGTATTTT.

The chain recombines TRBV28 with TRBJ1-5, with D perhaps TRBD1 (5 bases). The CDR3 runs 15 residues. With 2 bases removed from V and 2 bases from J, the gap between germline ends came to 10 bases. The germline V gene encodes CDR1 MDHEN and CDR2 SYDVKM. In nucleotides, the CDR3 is TGTGCCAGCAGTTTAGGCAGGGCAGGCAATCAGCCCCAGCATTTT. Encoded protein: CASSLGRAGNQPQHF.

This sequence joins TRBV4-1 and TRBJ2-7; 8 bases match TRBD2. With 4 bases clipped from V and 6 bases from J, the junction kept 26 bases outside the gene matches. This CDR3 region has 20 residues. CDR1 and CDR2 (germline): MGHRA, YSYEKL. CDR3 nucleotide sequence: TGCGCCAGCAGCCGGACGAGGGCGGGAGGTTCCTCGATTGCTACGAGCGAGCAGTACTTC. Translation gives CASSRTRAGGSSIATSEQYF.

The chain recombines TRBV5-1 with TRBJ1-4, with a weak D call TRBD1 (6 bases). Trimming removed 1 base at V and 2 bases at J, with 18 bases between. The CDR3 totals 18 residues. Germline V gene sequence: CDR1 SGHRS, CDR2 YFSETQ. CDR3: CASSLLVTGGNTNEKLFF. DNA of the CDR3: TGCGCCAGCAGCTTGCTAGTAACTGGGGGCAACACTAATGAAAAACTGTTTTTT.

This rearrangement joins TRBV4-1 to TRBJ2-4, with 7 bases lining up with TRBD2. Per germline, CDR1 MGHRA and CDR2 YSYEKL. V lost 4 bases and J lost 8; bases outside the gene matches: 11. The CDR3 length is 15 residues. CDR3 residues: CASSREGLLRDIQYF. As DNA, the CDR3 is TGCGCCAGCAGCCGGGAGGGGTTGCTTAGAGACATTCAGTACTTC.

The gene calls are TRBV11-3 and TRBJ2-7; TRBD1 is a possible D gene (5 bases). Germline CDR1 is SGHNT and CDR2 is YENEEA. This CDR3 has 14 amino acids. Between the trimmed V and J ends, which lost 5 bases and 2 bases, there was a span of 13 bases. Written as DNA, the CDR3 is TGTGCCAGCAGCCTGATGGGGCTGGCCTACGAGCAGTACTTC. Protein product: CASSLMGLAYEQYF.

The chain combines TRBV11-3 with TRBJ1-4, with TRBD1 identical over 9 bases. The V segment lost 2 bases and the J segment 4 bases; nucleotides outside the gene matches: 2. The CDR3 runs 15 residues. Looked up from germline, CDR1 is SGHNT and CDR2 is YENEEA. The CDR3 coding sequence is TGTGCCAGCAGCTTACGGGACAGGGTTAATGAAAAACTGTTTTTT. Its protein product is CASSLRDRVNEKLFF.

CDR3 nucleotide sequence: TGTGCCAGCAGCGAGGGTGGAAGGGTGCAAGAGACCCAGTACTTC. Protein: CASSEGGRVQETQYF. This chain connects TRBV28 to TRBJ2-5; a weak D match, TRBD2 (5 bases). V lost 6 bases and J lost 2, with 16 bases in between. Per germline, CDR1 MDHEN and CDR2 SYDVKM. The CDR3 has 15 amino acids.

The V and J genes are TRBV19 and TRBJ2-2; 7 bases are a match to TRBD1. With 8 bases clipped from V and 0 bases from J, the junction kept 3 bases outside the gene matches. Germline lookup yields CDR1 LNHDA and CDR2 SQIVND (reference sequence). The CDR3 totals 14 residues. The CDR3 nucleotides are TGTGCCAGTGACAGGGACCCGAACACCGGGGAGCTGTTTTTT. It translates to CASDRDPNTGELFF. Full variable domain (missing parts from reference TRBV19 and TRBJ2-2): DGGITQSPKYLFRKEGQNVTLSCEQNLNHDAMYWYRQDPGQGLRLIYYSQIVNDFQKGDIAEGYSVSREKKESFPLTVTSAQKNPTAFYLCASDRDPNTGELFFGEGSRLTVL.

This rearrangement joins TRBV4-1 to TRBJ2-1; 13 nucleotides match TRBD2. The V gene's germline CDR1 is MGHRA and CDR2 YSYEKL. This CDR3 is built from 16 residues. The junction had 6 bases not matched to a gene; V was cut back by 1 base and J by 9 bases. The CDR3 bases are TGCGCCAGCAGCCAAGCCGGGACTAGCGGGATGGTTGAGCAGTTCTTC. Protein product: CASSQAGTSGMVEQFF.